The 5 T cell receptor beta chains below come from one sample, sequenced in a study of tumor and adjacent non-tumor tissue in lung cancer. A modified ARM-PCR protocol with three rounds of nested PCR amplified TCRbeta. TCRdb reanalysed the multiplex PCR reads using MiXCR and keeps one entry per CDR3 protein. Seen here are 60,000 to 90,000 distinct CDR3 sequences, under 70% observed once, and the top ten hold 28%. The template was RNA from unsorted bulk tissue. This non-tumor lung sample came from over 3 cm beyond the tumor edge. Sequenced sample: distant non-tumor lung tissue. All receptors derive from a woman aged 45-60 years with non-small cell lung cancer.

About this clonotype: A much larger clone lies one base from this, so it may be a read error. The chain carries TRBV6-2 or TRBV6-3 and TRBJ2-2; D gene unclear. The V gene's germline CDR1 is MNHEY and CDR2 SVGEGT. CDR3 length: 16 residues. Trimming cost V 0 bases and J 5 bases, with 13 bases left between them. The CDR3 loop is CASSYSDSVLTGELFF. CDR3 DNA sequence: TGTGCCAGCAGTTACTCGGATTCGGTTTTGACCGGGGAGCTGTTTTTT.

Points on this clonotype: The junction differs from germline at one of its ends, possibly a read error. The chain links TRBV28 to TRBJ1-2; D is unresolved. The CDR3 contains 15 residues. Germline V gene lookup returns CDR1 MDHEN and CDR2 SYDVKM. The DNA for the CDR3 is TGTGCCAGCAGTACCACAGTCATCTCAGACTATTGCTACACCTTC. Translating gives CASSTTVISDYCYTF.

The rearrangement joins TRBV11-2 to TRBJ2-1; maybe TRBD2 (5 bases). Per the germline V gene, CDR1 is SGHAT and CDR2 is FQNNGV. The CDR3 loop spans 13 amino acids. Between the trimmed V and J ends, which lost 4 bases and 8 bases, there was a span of 12 bases. The CDR3 here is CASSSGLHDEQFF. The CDR3 nucleotides are TGTGCCAGCAGCTCCGGACTTCATGATGAGCAGTTCTTC.

Turning to this clonotype: Relative to the germline gene, one junction end is altered; a read error may explain this. The CDR3 nucleotides are TGCACCAGCAGCCAAGATCCAGCGGGAGTTAACATCCAGTACTTC. Its translation is CTSSQDPAGVNIQYF. This sequence joins TRBV4-3 and TRBJ2-4, with 8 bases identical to TRBD2. CDR1 is LGHNA, CDR2 YSLEER, per germline. CDR3 length: 15 residues.

This clonotype occurred a few times. This sequence may be a read error, since a much larger clone differs from it by one base. This chain uses TRBV6-5 with TRBJ2-3, with D perhaps matching TRBD2 (6 bases). This CDR3 region has 13 residues. V shed 11 bases and J shed 2 bases, with 14 bases lying between them. From germline, CDR1 is MNHEY and CDR2 SVGAGI. The DNA for the CDR3 is TGTGCCGCGAGGGACTGTAACACAGATACGCAGTATTTT. Amino acid sequence: CAARDCNTDTQYF.